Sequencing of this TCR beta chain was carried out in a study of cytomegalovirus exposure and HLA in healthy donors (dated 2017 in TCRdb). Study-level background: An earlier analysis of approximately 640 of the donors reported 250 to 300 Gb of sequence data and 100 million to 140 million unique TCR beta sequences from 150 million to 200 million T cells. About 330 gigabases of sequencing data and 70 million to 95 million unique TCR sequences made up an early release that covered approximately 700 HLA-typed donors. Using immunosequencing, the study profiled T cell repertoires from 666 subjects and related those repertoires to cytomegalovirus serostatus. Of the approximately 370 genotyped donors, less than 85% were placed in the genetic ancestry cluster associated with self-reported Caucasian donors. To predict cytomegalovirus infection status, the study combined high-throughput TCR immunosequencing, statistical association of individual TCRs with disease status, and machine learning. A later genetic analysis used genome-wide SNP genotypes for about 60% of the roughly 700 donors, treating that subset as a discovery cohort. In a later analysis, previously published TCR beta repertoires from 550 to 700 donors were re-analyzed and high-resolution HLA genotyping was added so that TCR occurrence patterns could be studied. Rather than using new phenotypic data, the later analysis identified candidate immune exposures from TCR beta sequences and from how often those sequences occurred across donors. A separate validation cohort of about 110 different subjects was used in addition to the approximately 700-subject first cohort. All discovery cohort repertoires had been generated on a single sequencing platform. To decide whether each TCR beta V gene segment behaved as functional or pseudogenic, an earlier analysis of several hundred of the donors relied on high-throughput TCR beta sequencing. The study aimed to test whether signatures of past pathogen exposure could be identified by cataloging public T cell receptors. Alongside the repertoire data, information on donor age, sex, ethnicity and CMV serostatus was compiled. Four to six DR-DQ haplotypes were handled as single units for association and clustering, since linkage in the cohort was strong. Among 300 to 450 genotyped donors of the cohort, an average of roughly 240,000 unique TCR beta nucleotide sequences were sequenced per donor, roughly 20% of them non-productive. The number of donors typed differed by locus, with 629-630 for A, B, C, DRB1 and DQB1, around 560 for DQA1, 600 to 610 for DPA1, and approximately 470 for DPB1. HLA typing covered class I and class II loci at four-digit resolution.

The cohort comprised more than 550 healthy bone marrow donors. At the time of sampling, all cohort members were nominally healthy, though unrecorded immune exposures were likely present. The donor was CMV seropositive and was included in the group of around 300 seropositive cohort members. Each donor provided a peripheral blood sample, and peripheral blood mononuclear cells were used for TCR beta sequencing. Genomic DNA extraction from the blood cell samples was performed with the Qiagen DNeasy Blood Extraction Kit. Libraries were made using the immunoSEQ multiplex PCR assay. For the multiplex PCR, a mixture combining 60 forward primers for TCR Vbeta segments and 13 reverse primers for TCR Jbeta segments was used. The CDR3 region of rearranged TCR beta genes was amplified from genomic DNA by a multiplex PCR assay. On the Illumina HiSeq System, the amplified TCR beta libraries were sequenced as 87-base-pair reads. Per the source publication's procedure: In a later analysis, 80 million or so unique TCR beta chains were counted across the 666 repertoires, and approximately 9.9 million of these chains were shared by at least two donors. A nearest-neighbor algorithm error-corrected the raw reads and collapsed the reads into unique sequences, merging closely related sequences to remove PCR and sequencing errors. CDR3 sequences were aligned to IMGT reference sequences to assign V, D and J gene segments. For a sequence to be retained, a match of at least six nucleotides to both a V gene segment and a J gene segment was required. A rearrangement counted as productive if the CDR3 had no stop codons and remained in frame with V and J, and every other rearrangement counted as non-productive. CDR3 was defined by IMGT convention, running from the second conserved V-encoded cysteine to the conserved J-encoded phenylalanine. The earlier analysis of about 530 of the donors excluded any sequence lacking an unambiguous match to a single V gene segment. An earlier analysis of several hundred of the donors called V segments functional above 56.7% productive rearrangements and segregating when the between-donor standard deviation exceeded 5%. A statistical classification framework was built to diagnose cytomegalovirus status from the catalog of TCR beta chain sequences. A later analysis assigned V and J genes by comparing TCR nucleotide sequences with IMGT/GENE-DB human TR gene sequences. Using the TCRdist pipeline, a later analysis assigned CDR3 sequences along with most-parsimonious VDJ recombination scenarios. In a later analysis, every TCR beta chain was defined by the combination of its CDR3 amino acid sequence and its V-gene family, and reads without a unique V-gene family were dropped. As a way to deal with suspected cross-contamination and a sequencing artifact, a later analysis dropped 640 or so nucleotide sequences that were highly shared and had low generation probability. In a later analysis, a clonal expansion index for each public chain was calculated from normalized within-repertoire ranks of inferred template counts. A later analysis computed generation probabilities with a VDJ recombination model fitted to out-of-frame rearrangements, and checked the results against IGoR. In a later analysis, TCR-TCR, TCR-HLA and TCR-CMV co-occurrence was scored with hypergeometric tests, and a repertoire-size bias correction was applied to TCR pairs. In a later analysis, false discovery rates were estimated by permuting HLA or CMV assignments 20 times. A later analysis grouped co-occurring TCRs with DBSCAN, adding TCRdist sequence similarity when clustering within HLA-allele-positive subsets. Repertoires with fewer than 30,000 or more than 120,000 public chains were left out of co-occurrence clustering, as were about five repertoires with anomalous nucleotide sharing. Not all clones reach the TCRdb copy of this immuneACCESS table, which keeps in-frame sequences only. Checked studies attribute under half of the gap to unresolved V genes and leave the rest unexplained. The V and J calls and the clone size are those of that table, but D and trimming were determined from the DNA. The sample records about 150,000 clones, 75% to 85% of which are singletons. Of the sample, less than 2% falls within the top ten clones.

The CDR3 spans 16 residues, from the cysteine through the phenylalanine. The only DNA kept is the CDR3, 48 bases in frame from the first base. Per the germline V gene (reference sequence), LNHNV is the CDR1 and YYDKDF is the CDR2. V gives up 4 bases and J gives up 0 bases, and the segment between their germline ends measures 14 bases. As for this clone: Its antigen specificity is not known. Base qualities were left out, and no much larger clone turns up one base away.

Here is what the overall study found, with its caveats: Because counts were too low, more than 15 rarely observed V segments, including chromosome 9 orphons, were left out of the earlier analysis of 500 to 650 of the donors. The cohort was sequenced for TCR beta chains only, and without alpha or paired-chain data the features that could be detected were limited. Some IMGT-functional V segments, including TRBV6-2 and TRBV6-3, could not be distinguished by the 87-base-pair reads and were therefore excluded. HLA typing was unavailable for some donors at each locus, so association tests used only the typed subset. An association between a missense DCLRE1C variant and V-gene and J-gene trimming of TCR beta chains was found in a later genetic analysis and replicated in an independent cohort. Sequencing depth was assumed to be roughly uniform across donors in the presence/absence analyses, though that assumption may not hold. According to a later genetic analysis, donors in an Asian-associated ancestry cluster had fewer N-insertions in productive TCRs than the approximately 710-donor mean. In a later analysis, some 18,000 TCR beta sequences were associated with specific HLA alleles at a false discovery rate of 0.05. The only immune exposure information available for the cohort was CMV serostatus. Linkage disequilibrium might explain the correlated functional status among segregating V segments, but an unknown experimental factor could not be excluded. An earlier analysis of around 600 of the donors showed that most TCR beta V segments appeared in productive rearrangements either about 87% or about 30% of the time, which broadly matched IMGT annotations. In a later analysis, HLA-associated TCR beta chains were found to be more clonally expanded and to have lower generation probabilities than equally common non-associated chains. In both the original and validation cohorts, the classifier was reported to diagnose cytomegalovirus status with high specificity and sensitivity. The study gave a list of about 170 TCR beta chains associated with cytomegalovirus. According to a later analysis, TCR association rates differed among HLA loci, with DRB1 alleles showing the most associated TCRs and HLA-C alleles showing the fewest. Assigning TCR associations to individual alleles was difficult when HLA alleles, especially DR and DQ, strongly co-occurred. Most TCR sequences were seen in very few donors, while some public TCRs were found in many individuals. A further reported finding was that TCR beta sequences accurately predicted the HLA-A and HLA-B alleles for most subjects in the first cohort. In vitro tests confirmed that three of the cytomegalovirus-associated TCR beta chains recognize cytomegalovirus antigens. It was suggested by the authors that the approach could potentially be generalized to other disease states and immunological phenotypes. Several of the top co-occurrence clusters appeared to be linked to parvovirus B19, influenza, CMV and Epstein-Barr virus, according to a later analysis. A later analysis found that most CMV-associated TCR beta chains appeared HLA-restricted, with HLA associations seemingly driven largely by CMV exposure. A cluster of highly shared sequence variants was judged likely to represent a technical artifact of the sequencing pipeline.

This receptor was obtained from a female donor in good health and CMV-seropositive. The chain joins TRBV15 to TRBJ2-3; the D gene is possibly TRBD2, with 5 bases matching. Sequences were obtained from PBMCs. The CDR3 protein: CATSKGEGVSTDTQYF. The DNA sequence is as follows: TGTGCCACCAGCAAGGGTGAGGGAGTTAGCACAGATACGCAGTATTTT.